Below are 20 T cell receptor beta chains sequenced from a single sample in a study of OX40 agonist ivuxolimab in advanced cancers. Sequencing was performed with immunoSEQ multiplex PCR; in TCRdb, only in-frame clones are kept and a portion is missing. Counted here are roughly 92,000 clones, more than 75% occurring once; the ten biggest clones make up 0.7% to 1%. The sample here was CD4+ or CD8+ T cells sorted from blood, taken in a trial of the OX40 agonist ivuxolimab. These receptors originate from an adult with an advanced solid tumor such as melanoma, head and neck, liver or kidney cancer.

The chain employs TRBV5-6 and TRBJ2-7, with a possible D match to TRBD2 (6 bases). Germline lookup yields CDR1 SGHDT and CDR2 YYEEEE. The CDR3 has 16 residues. The V end was cut by 5 bases, the J end by 5 bases, with 23 bases between. The CDR3 reads CASRRTSWPGADEQYF. The CDR3 bases are TGTGCCAGCAGACGTACTAGCTGGCCAGGAGCTGACGAGCAGTACTTC.

The gene calls are TRBV28 and TRBJ2-7; 7 nucleotides agree with TRBD2. The CDR3 covers 17 residues. Germline V lookup: CDR1 MDHEN, CDR2 SYDVKM. The V segment lost 3 bases and the J segment 2 bases; nucleotides outside the gene matches: 13. The DNA of the CDR3 is TGTGCCAGCAGTTTCTCGCTTACTAGCGTCCCAACCTACGAGCAGTACTTC. It encodes CASSFSLTSVPTYEQYF. Complete variable domain (other parts from reference TRBV28 and TRBJ2-7): DVKVTQSSRYLVKRTGEKVFLECVQDMDHENMFWYRQDPGLGLRLIYFSYDVKMKEKGDIPEGYSVSREKKERFSLILESASTNQTSMYLCASSFSLTSVPTYEQYFGPGTRLTVT.

The chain carries TRBV7-2 and TRBJ1-4; D gene uncertain. The CDR3 runs 16 residues. Trimming stripped 1 base from V and 2 bases from J, with 11 bases between. Germline V gene lookup returns CDR1 SGHTA and CDR2 FQGNSA. Here the CDR3 DNA reads TGTGCCAGCAGCTTAGTATCCGGGTCCACTAATGAAAAACTGTTTTTT. It is translated as CASSLVSGSTNEKLFF. Filled out from reference TRBV7-2 and TRBJ1-4, the complete variable domain reads GAGVSQSPSNKVTEKGKDVELRCDPISGHTALYWYRQSLGQGLEFLIYFQGNSAPDKSGLPSDRFSAERTGGSVSTLTIQRTQQEDSAVYLCASSLVSGSTNEKLFFGSGTQLSVL.

The gene calls are TRBV9 and TRBJ2-3; 7 bases line up with TRBD2. The V gene end was trimmed by 5 bases and the J gene end by 4 bases; junction bases not matched to a gene: 7. There are 14 residues in the CDR3. The germline gives CDR1 SGDLS, CDR2 YYNGEE. The CDR3 DNA is TGTGCCAGCAGTCCCGCGGGAGCGGCAGATACGCAGTATTTT. This encodes CASSPAGAADTQYF. The variable domain in full, completed from reference TRBV9 and TRBJ2-3, reads DSGVTQTPKHLITATGQRVTLRCSPRSGDLSVYWYQQSLDQGLQFLIQYYNGEERAKGNILERFSAQQFPDLHSELNLSSLELGDSALYFCASSPAGAADTQYFGPGTRLTVL.

This clone was counted a single time. V usage is TRBV6-1 and J usage is TRBJ1-2; D is ambiguous. This CDR3 comprises 15 residues. Trimming removed 3 bases from V and 3 bases from J, with 14 bases in between. Germline V CDR1 and CDR2: MNHNS, SASEGT. This CDR3 reads CASSEGIAPHYGYTF. The DNA for the CDR3 is TGTGCCAGCAGTGAGGGGATAGCCCCTCACTATGGCTACACCTTC.

There are a few counts of this clone. This chain uses TRBV7-2 with TRBJ2-3; D is possibly TRBD2 (5 bases). The germline V gene encodes CDR1 SGHTA and CDR2 FQGNSA. This CDR3 comprises 17 residues. V was pared by 4 bases and J by 2 bases, with 19 bases between. The CDR3 spells CASSSAETTGNTDTQYF. The CDR3 DNA sequence: TGTGCCAGCAGCTCCGCCGAGACCACCGGGAACACAGATACGCAGTATTTT.

By proportion, this clone is medium-sized. CDR3 sequence (DNA): TGCGCCAGCAGCTTGGACCCCGGTCTTGCCGGGGAGCTGTTTTTT. Translated, it gives CASSLDPGLAGELFF. The genes are TRBV5-1 and TRBJ2-2; the D is unclear. Germline loops: CDR1 SGHRS, CDR2 YFSETQ. CDR3 length: 15 residues. V lost 0 bases to trimming and J lost 6 bases, with 12 bases between them.

This clone showed up just once. V gene TRBV11-1 combines with J gene TRBJ2-5, with a possible D match to TRBD1 (6 bases). CDR1 is SGHAT and CDR2 is FQDESV in the germline V gene (reference sequence). The V and J ends lost 0 bases and 3 bases respectively, with 11 bases between them. The CDR3 loop spans 15 amino acids. Here the CDR3 DNA reads TGTGCCAGCAGCTTAGCGGGGTACAGGGAAGAGACCCAGTACTTC. This gives the protein CASSLAGYREETQYF.

The chain uses TRBV30 and TRBJ1-2; D is possibly TRBD1 (5 bases). The germline V gene has CDR1 GTSNPN and CDR2 SVGIG (reference sequence). The V and J ends lost 5 bases and 5 bases respectively, with 12 bases between them. CDR3 length equals 12 residues. The CDR3 DNA reads TGTGCCTGGGCCACAGGTCCTTATGGCTACACCTTC. Translating it yields CAWATGPYGYTF.

The V call is TRBV4-2, the J call TRBJ1-3; D possibly corresponds to TRBD1 (5 bases). Germline V gives CDR1 LGHNA, CDR2 YNFKEQ. The CDR3 runs to 17 residues. Deletions cut 0 bases from V and 2 bases from J, with 14 bases between. The DNA for the CDR3 is TGTGCCAGCAGCCAAGACTTTTCAAGCAGGGCTGGAAACACCATATATTTT. It is translated as CASSQDFSSRAGNTIYF.

This rearrangement joins TRBV20-1 to TRBJ1-1; D not certain. Germline CDR1 is DFQATT and CDR2 is SNEGSKA (reference sequence). The CDR3 has 10 residues. V gave up 1 base and J gave up 7 bases, with 4 bases separating them. In DNA, the CDR3 is TGCAGTGCTAGAGGGATTGAAGCTTTCTTT. Translation gives CSARGIEAFF.

The chain employs TRBV11-3 and TRBJ2-3, with D possibly matching TRBD1 (5 bases). CDR1 is SGHNT and CDR2 is YENEEA in the germline V gene. CDR3 length equals 14 residues. V lost 1 base and J lost 2, with 7 bases in between. CDR3: CASSLGGDTDTQYF. The CDR3 DNA reads as TGTGCCAGCAGCTTAGGGGGCGACACAGATACGCAGTATTTT.

The chain links TRBV9 to TRBJ2-3, with D perhaps assigned TRBD1 or TRBD2 (5 bases each). The CDR3 loop spans 15 amino acids. The V end lost 0 bases, the J end lost 2 bases, and 10 bases lay between the germline ends. The germline V gene encodes CDR1 SGDLS and CDR2 YYNGEE. CDR3 amino acids: CASSVGDGYTDTQYF. CDR3 bases: TGTGCCAGCAGCGTAGGGGACGGATACACAGATACGCAGTATTTT.

The chain links TRBV5-5 to TRBJ2-7, with 7 bases that match TRBD2. J was trimmed by 1 base and V by 4 bases; bases with no gene match: 11. CDR1 and CDR2 from the germline V gene are SGHKS and YYEKEE (reference sequence). This CDR3 has 16 residues. CDR3 in DNA: TGTGCCAGCAGCCCCTTCGAGCGGGGTGTATCCTACGAGCAGTACTTC. Translation: CASSPFERGVSYEQYF.

This clone has only one observation. The chain carries TRBV7-9 and TRBJ2-2, with unresolved D. Germline V lookup: CDR1 SEHNR, CDR2 FQNEAQ (reference sequence). The CDR3 runs to 15 residues. V was cut by 11 bases and J by 1 base, with 17 bases left in between. Here the CDR3 DNA reads TGTGCCTTAACGGCGGCCCGACTGAACACCGGGGAGCTGTTTTTT. It yields the protein CALTAARLNTGELFF.

The rearrangement links TRBV5-8 to TRBJ2-3; weak D call: TRBD2 (6 bases). Germline loops: CDR1 SGHTS, CDR2 YDEGEE. CDR3 length equals 15 residues. Trimming shortened V by 0 bases and J by 3 bases, and 11 bases separated the two germline ends. The CDR3 sequence is CASSLGLAETDTQYF. For the CDR3, the DNA is TGTGCCAGCAGCTTGGGTTTAGCGGAGACAGATACGCAGTATTTT.

The chain has TRBV6-5 and TRBJ1-4; 7 bases line up with TRBD1. After removal of 2 bases from V and 9 bases from J, the junction contained 12 bases not matched to a gene. The CDR3 consists of 16 residues. Germline lookup yields CDR1 MNHEY and CDR2 SVGAGI. The CDR3: CASSYHNLGQDKKLFF. CDR3 nucleotide sequence: TGTGCCAGCAGTTACCATAACCTTGGACAGGACAAAAAACTGTTTTTT.

This clone was seen once. The chain links TRBV4-1 to TRBJ2-5, with 10 bases aligning to TRBD2. Germline CDR1 and CDR2: MGHRA and YSYEKL. V shed 0 bases and J 5 bases; nucleotides not matched to a gene: 6. This CDR3 region has 16 residues. For the CDR3, the DNA is TGCGCCAGCAGCCAAGATCAGCGGGAGGGTGGCGAGACCCAGTACTTC. Translation gives CASSQDQREGGETQYF.

This chain connects TRBV11-3 to TRBJ2-7; D is undetermined. Trimming shortened V by 3 bases and J by 6 bases, and 9 bases separated the two germline ends. In germline, CDR1 is SGHNT, CDR2 YENEEA. This CDR3 has 12 amino acids. In DNA, the CDR3 is TGTGCCAGCAGCTTGAGTCCATCCGAGCAGTACTTC. Its protein is CASSLSPSEQYF.

The DNA for the CDR3 is TGTGCCAGCAGCTTAGAACGCGGGAGTCGCACAGATACGCAGTATTTT. This sequence encodes CASSLERGSRTDTQYF. V and J are TRBV7-2 and TRBJ2-3; TRBD2 aligns across 7 bases. Germline lookup yields CDR1 SGHTA and CDR2 FQGNSA. The J segment lost 1 base and the V segment lost 1 base, leaving 5 bases of the junction unmatched. The CDR3 runs 16 residues.